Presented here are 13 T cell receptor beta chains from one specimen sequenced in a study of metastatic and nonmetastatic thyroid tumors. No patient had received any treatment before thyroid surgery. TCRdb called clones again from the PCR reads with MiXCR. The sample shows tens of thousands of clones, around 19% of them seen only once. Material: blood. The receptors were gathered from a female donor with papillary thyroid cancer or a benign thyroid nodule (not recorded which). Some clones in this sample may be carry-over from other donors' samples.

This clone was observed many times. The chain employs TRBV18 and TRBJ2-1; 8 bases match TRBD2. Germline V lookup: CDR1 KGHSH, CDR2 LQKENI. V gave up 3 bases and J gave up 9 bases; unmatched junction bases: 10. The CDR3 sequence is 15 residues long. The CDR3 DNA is TGTGCCAGCTCACCTGGACTAGCTAGAGGGATTGAGCAGTTCTTC. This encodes CASSPGLARGIEQFF.

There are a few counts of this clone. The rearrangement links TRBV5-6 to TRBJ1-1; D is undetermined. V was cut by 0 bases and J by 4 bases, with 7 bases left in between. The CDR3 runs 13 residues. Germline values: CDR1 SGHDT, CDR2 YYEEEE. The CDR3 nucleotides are TGTGCCAGCAGCTTGGCCCCGATCACTGAAGCTTTCTTT. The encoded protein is CASSLAPITEAFF.

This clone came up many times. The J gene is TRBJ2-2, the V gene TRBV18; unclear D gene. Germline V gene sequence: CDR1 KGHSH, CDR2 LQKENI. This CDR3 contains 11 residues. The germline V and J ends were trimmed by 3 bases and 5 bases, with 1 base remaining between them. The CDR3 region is CASSPTGELFF. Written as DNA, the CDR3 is TGTGCCAGCTCACCGACCGGGGAGCTGTTTTTT.

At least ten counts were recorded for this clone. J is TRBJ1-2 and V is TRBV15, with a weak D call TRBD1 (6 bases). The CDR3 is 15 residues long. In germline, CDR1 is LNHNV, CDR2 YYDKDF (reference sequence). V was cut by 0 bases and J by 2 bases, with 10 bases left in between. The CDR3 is CATSRDQGKNYGYTF. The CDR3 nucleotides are TGTGCCACCAGCAGAGATCAGGGGAAGAACTATGGCTACACCTTC.

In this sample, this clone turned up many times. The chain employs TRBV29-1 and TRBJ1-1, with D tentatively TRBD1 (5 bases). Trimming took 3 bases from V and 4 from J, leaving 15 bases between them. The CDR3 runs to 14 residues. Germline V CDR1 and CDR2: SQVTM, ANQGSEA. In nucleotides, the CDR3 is TGCAGCGTTGATCTGGCGGGTCAGGGCACTGAAGCTTTCTTT. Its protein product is CSVDLAGQGTEAFF.

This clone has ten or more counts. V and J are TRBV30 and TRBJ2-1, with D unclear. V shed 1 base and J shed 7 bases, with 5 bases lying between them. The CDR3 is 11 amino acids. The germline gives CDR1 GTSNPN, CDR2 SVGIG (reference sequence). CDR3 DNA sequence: TGTGCCTGGAGTGGGGGTAATGAGCAGTTCTTC. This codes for CAWSGGNEQFF.

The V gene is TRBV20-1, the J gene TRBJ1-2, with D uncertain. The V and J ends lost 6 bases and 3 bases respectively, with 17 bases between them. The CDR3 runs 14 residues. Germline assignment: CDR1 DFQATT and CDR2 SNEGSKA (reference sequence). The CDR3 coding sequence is TGCAGTGCCAAAACCGGGGTAATCCACTATGGCTACACCTTC. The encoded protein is CSAKTGVIHYGYTF.

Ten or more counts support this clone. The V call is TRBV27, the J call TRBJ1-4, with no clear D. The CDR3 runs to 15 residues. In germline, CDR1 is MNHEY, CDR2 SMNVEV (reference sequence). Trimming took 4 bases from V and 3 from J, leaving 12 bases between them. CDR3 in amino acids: CASSSSGGPNEKLFF. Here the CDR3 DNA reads TGTGCCAGCAGTTCCTCGGGAGGACCTAATGAAAAACTGTTTTTT.

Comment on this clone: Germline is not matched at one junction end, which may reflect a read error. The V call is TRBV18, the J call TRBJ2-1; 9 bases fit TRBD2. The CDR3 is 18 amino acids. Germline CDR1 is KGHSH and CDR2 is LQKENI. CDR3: CASSPPASGILRAGEQFF. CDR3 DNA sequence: TGTGCCAGTTCACCACCGGCTAGCGGGATCCTAAGAGCGGGTGAGCAGTTCTTC.

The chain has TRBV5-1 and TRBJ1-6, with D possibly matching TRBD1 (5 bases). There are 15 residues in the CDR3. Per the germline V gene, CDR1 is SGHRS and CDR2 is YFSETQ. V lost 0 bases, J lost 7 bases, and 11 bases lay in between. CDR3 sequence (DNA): TGCGCCAGCAGCTTGGGGGGGGTTGAAAATTCACCCCTCCACTTT. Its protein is CASSLGGVENSPLHF.

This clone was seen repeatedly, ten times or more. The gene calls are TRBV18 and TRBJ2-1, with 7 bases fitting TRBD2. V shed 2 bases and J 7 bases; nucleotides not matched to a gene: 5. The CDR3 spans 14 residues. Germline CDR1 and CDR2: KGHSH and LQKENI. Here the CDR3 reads CASSPWSSGNEQFF. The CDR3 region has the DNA TGTGCCAGCTCACCATGGTCTAGCGGAAATGAGCAGTTCTTC.

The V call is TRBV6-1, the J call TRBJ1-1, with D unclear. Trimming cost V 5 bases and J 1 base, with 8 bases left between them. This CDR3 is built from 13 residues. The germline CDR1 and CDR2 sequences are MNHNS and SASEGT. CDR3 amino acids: CASSSGGNTEAFF. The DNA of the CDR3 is TGTGCCAGCAGTTCAGGAGGGAACACTGAAGCTTTCTTT.

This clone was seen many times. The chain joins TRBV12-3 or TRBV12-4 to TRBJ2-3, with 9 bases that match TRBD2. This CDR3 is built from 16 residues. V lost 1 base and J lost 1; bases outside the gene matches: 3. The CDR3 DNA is TGTGCCAGCAGTTTAGGAGCGGGAGGTGGCACAGATACGCAGTATTTT. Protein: CASSLGAGGGTDTQYF.